The 28 T cell receptor beta chains below all came from one sample that was sequenced in a study of CD8+ T cells in alopecia areata (dated by TCRdb to the late 2010s). What the time point label conveys for this sample: roughly 24 weeks on oral tofacitinib. The sample's treatment or condition label, in plain terms: oral pan-JAK inhibitor, 5-10 mg twice daily. The library was produced with the immunoSEQ multiplex PCR assay. For TCR sequencing, RNA was extracted from every sample and reverse transcribed into cDNA to serve as template. TCRdb took over this immuneACCESS table, retaining in-frame rearrangements with V and J assigned. Such tables are incomplete; in checked studies, under half of the missing clones stem from an unresolved V gene, and the remainder is unexplained. A total of 200,000 or so clones appear in this sample, about 62% of them only once. 5% to 6% of the sample is in the top ten clones.

Sequenced here: CD4+ T cells sorted from blood, sampled at week 24, from a patient treated with tofacitinib. These receptor sequences come from a human donor with alopecia areata.

The gene calls are TRBV13 and TRBJ2-7, with D unresolved. Trimming took off 3 bases at V and 0 bases at J, with 15 bases between the two ends. Germline CDR1 is PRHDT and CDR2 is FYEKMQ (reference sequence). The CDR3 covers 16 residues. CDR3 loop: CASSFLVTGYSYEQYF. CDR3 in DNA: TGTGCCAGCAGCTTTTTGGTGACCGGGTACTCCTACGAGCAGTACTTC.

The genes are TRBV10-3 and TRBJ1-2; D is possibly TRBD1 (6 bases). The CDR3 length is 14 residues. The V end was cut by 6 bases, the J end by 6 bases, with 17 bases between. The germline CDR1 and CDR2 sequences are ENHRY and SYGVKD. The CDR3 nucleotides read TGTGCCATCAGAGCCGAACAGGGCGGAGATGGCTACACCTTC. Translating it yields CAIRAEQGGDGYTF.

This chain joins TRBV5-1 and TRBJ1-1; D perhaps matches TRBD1 (6 bases). CDR3 length: 13 residues. Germline assignment: CDR1 SGHRS and CDR2 YFSETQ. V was clipped by 8 bases and J by 4 bases, with 15 bases between them. The CDR3 sequence: CASGRGATTEAFF. CDR3 DNA: TGCGCCAGTGGCCGGGGGGCGACCACTGAAGCTTTCTTT.

The chain combines TRBV4-3 with TRBJ2-7; a possible D gene is TRBD1 (6 bases). This CDR3 contains 15 residues. V lost 0 bases and J 3 bases, leaving 12 bases between the germline ends. Germline loops: CDR1 LGHNA, CDR2 YSLEER. The chain's CDR3 is CASSQDKARGYEQYF. The CDR3, as DNA: TGCGCCAGCAGCCAAGATAAGGCCAGGGGCTACGAGCAGTACTTC.

This clone has a handful of counts. The V gene is TRBV7-9, the J gene TRBJ2-7; D possibly uses TRBD1 or TRBD2 (5 bases each). This CDR3 is 12 amino acids long. The germline gives CDR1 SEHNR, CDR2 FQNEAQ (reference sequence). Trimming shortened V by 2 bases and J by 6 bases, and 8 bases separated the two germline ends. The CDR3 DNA reads as TGTGCCAGCAGCTTATCAGGGAGCGAGCAGTACTTC. Translated, it gives CASSLSGSEQYF.

The chain combines TRBV4-1 with TRBJ2-7; 14 bases are a match to TRBD2. Germline values: CDR1 MGHRA, CDR2 YSYEKL. The J segment lost 3 bases and the V segment lost 9 bases, leaving 7 bases of the junction unmatched. The CDR3 spans 15 residues. The CDR3 here is CASSGLAGGNYEQYF. The CDR3 DNA follows: TGCGCCAGTTCAGGACTAGCGGGAGGTAACTACGAGCAGTACTTC.

The rearrangement links TRBV28 to TRBJ2-7; D might be TRBD1 (6 bases). V lost 2 bases and J lost 0, with 8 bases in between. This CDR3 spans 14 amino acids. Germline V gene data show CDR1 as MDHEN and CDR2 as SYDVKM. The CDR3 loop is CASSLTGSSYEQYF. Written as DNA, the CDR3 is TGTGCCAGCAGTTTAACAGGGAGCTCCTACGAGCAGTACTTC.

The rearrangement uses TRBV5-1 and TRBJ2-5; 9 bases map to TRBD2. Germline loops: CDR1 SGHRS, CDR2 YFSETQ. The length of the CDR3 is 15 residues. V shed 4 bases, J shed 2 bases, and the junction held 6 bases outside the gene matches. The CDR3 bases are TGCGCCAGCAGCAGGAGCGGGGGGACTCAAGAGACCCAGTACTTC. Amino acid sequence: CASSRSGGTQETQYF.

The chain uses TRBV10-3 and TRBJ2-5; possibly TRBD2 for D (6 bases). Germline values: CDR1 ENHRY, CDR2 SYGVKD. This CDR3 spans 16 amino acids. V dropped 2 bases and J dropped 2 bases, with 15 bases sitting between them. The CDR3 sequence: CAISEGGSGSQETQYF. As DNA, the CDR3 is TGTGCCATCAGTGAGGGGGGTAGCGGTTCGCAAGAGACCCAGTACTTC.

V gene TRBV19 combines with J gene TRBJ1-1; D not certain. This CDR3 comprises 15 residues. Germline assignment: CDR1 LNHDA and CDR2 SQIVND (reference sequence). Trimming left V 3 bases short and J 0 bases short, with 11 bases between. The CDR3 region is CASSMLVAVNTEAFF. CDR3 DNA: TGTGCCAGTAGTATGCTTGTGGCGGTGAACACTGAAGCTTTCTTT.

Here the CDR3 reads CATSRGEGRDTQYF. CDR3 bases: TGTGCCACCAGCAGAGGGGAGGGGAGAGATACGCAGTATTTT. The J gene is TRBJ2-3, the V gene TRBV15; 7 nucleotides line up with TRBD2. Trimming removed 1 base from V and 5 bases from J; junction bases left unmatched: 3. The CDR3 is 14 residues long. The germline V gene encodes CDR1 LNHNV and CDR2 YYDKDF (reference sequence).

This sequence joins TRBV7-2 and TRBJ2-1; the match to TRBD1 covers 7 bases. CDR3 length: 14 residues. The V segment lost 4 bases and the J segment 5 bases; nucleotides outside the gene matches: 5. Looked up from germline, CDR1 is SGHTA and CDR2 is FQGNSA. This chain's CDR3 is CASSSGTVHNEQFF. CDR3 coding DNA: TGTGCCAGCAGCTCCGGGACAGTGCACAATGAGCAGTTCTTC.

The count of this clone is one. This chain joins TRBV4-1 and TRBJ2-1; possibly TRBD1 for D (6 bases). The V and J ends lost 3 bases and 3 bases respectively, with 15 bases between them. The CDR3 consists of 16 residues. CDR1 is MGHRA and CDR2 is YSYEKL in the germline V gene. The CDR3 spells CASSQHLAGVYNEQFF. The CDR3 coding sequence is TGCGCCAGCAGCCAGCACCTTGCAGGGGTCTACAATGAGCAGTTCTTC.

This chain's CDR3 is CASSDLSSPLHF. The CDR3 DNA reads TGTGCCAGCAGTGACCTCTCCTCACCCCTCCACTTT. The chain joins TRBV25-1 to TRBJ1-6; D not resolved. The ends were cut back, 3 bases at V and 10 bases at J, with 7 bases in the middle. Germline V gene lookup returns CDR1 MGHDK and CDR2 SYGVNS. This CDR3 contains 12 residues.

The rearrangement links TRBV29-1 to TRBJ1-2; 9 nucleotides agree with TRBD1. J was trimmed by 6 bases and V by 6 bases; bases with no gene match: 5. Germline V gene sequence: CDR1 SQVTM, CDR2 ANQGSEA. This CDR3 spans 12 amino acids. This CDR3 reads CSVWDRANGYTF. As DNA, the CDR3 is TGCAGCGTCTGGGACAGGGCGAATGGCTACACCTTC.

The V and J genes are TRBV9 and TRBJ2-1, with TRBD2 as a possible D gene (5 bases). The V end lost 3 bases, the J end lost 2 bases, and 9 bases lay between the germline ends. This CDR3 spans 14 amino acids. Germline CDR1 is SGDLS and CDR2 is YYNGEE. CDR3 sequence: CASSAREPYNEQFF. The DNA of the CDR3 is TGTGCCAGCAGCGCGAGGGAGCCCTACAATGAGCAGTTCTTC.

The rearrangement uses TRBV20-1 and TRBJ2-7; 7 bases line up with TRBD1. From germline, CDR1 is DFQATT and CDR2 SNEGSKA (reference sequence). This CDR3 contains 11 residues. The CDR3 region has the DNA TGCAGCCCCGGGACAGTATACGAGCAGTACTTC. This codes for CSPGTVYEQYF.

V and J are TRBV2 and TRBJ2-7; D might be TRBD1 (5 bases). The CDR3 sequence is 12 residues long. Trimming stripped 8 bases from V and 3 bases from J, with 11 bases between. CDR1 SNHLY and CDR2 FYNNEI come from the germline V gene. The CDR3: CASWPGNYEQYF. The CDR3 nucleotides are TGTGCCAGCTGGCCAGGGAACTACGAGCAGTACTTC.

This clone was detected only a few times. The same CDR3 can be traced to other DNA sequences in this sample. The CDR3 is CSVQQGPNQPQHF. CDR3 coding DNA: TGCAGCGTTCAACAGGGGCCGAATCAGCCCCAGCATTTT. The chain combines TRBV29-1 with TRBJ1-5; 7 bases fit TRBD1. The V gene end was trimmed by 5 bases and the J gene end by 4 bases; junction bases not matched to a gene: 5. Germline CDR1 reads SQVTM; CDR2 reads ANQGSEA. This CDR3 has 13 residues. Looking up the rest from reference TRBV29-1 and TRBJ1-5 gives the full variable domain: SAVISQKPSRDICQRGTSLTIQCQVDSQVTMMFWYRQQPGQSLTLIATANQGSEATYESGFVIDKFPISRPNLTFSTLTVSNMSPEDSSIYLCSVQQGPNQPQHFGDGTRLSIL.

This clone has more than one count but fewer than ten. V is TRBV9 and J is TRBJ1-1, with D maybe TRBD1 (6 bases). Germline V gene sequence: CDR1 SGDLS, CDR2 YYNGEE. The CDR3 is 13 amino acids. Between the trimmed V and J ends, which lost 4 bases and 5 bases, there was a span of 12 bases. The CDR3 spells CASSQQGGTEAFF. In DNA form, the CDR3 reads TGTGCCAGCAGCCAACAGGGAGGAACTGAAGCTTTCTTT.

In the case of this clone: The sample carries other DNA sequences with the same CDR3. This chain uses TRBV5-6 with TRBJ1-5; no definite D call. The CDR3 is 13 residues long. V gave up 0 bases and J gave up 5 bases, with 6 bases separating them. CDR1 is SGHDT and CDR2 is YYEEEE in the germline V gene. The DNA for the CDR3 is TGTGCCAGCAGCTTGGGGGCAGATCAGCCCCAGCATTTT. Translated: CASSLGADQPQHF. The entire variable domain, with the rest obtained from reference TRBV5-6 and TRBJ1-5, is as follows: DAGVTQSPTHLIKTRGQQVTLRCSPKSGHDTVSWYQQALGQGPQFIFQYYEEEERQRGNFPDRFSGHQFPNYSSELNVNALLLGDSALYLCASSLGADQPQHFGDGTRLSIL.

The rearrangement joins TRBV7-2 to TRBJ2-3; D call uncertain. The CDR3 loop spans 13 amino acids. The germline V gene encodes CDR1 SGHTA and CDR2 FQGNSA. Trimming left V 5 bases short and J 6 bases short, with 12 bases between. In DNA, the CDR3 is TGTGCCAGCAGCCCAATGGCGGTGGATACGCAGTATTTT. Residues: CASSPMAVDTQYF.

The chain couples TRBV29-1 to TRBJ2-7; the D gene could be TRBD1 or TRBD2 (7 bases each). This CDR3 region has 13 residues. The germline CDR1 and CDR2 sequences are SQVTM and ANQGSEA. V lost 5 bases, J lost 1 base, and 12 bases lay in between. Here the CDR3 reads CSVSQGGSYEQYF. CDR3 DNA sequence: TGCAGCGTTTCCCAGGGGGGGTCCTACGAGCAGTACTTC.

This clone was counted once. V and J are TRBV6-6 and TRBJ2-7; no clear D. The CDR3 runs to 14 residues. Germline loops: CDR1 MNHNY, CDR2 SVGAGI (reference sequence). The germline V and J ends were trimmed by 5 bases and 2 bases, with 13 bases remaining between them. The CDR3 sequence: CASSSPSRAYEQYF. As DNA, the CDR3 is TGTGCCAGCAGTAGCCCTAGTCGGGCCTACGAGCAGTACTTC.

The rearrangement uses TRBV5-6 and TRBJ1-2; 10 positions agree with TRBD1. Trimming took 4 bases from V and 4 from J; bases not matched to a gene: 10. Germline V lookup: CDR1 SGHDT, CDR2 YYEEEE. This CDR3 region has 16 residues. The CDR3 DNA reads as TGTGCCAGCAGCATAGCCGGGACAGGGGCCCGCTATGGCTACACCTTC. This gives the protein CASSIAGTGARYGYTF.

The V call is TRBV5-1, the J call TRBJ2-1, with D unclear. The germline CDR1 and CDR2 sequences are SGHRS and YFSETQ. This CDR3 has 12 amino acids. The ends were cut back, 4 bases at V and 8 bases at J, with 10 bases in the middle. The CDR3 sequence: CASSPGLDEQFF. The DNA of the CDR3 is TGCGCCAGCAGCCCCGGCCTCGATGAGCAGTTCTTC.

The V gene is TRBV29-1, the J gene TRBJ2-7; tentatively, D is TRBD1 or TRBD2 (5 bases each). V lost 7 bases to trimming and J lost 2 bases, with 15 bases between them. Germline V lookup: CDR1 SQVTM, CDR2 ANQGSEA. This CDR3 spans 13 amino acids. The CDR3 DNA reads TGCAGCGCGGGAAGGACAAATGCCTACGAGCAGTACTTC. This translates into CSAGRTNAYEQYF.

This clone was seen more than once but under ten times. The chain links TRBV30 to TRBJ1-1; D remains ambiguous. V lost 4 bases to trimming and J lost 0 bases, with 6 bases between them. This CDR3 is 12 amino acids long. Germline V gene lookup returns CDR1 GTSNPN and CDR2 SVGIG (reference sequence). The CDR3 DNA follows: TGTGCCTGGAACCGGATGAACACTGAAGCTTTCTTT. It codes for CAWNRMNTEAFF.